This T cell receptor beta chain originates from a study of T cell repertoires in cytomegalovirus infection. As for the study in general: Selected CMV epitopes included recently identified HLA-C-restricted ones as well as well-studied HLA-B-restricted ones. An indication of both CMV infection and matching HLA type came from public TCR beta signatures. Study-wide findings and caveats: Identification of carriers of CMV plus the relevant HLA was performed using cumulative public TCR beta family frequency. HLA-C-restricted TCR beta clonotypes specific for CMV led the ex vivo response.

This CDR3 has 12 residues. Germline CDR1 and CDR2: MNHNY and SVGAGI (reference sequence). The V end was cut by 7 bases, the J end by 1 base, with 6 bases between. TCRdb re-called the reads with MiXCR, one entry per CDR3 protein. Among around 900,000 distinct CDR3 sequences listed, approximately 33% were seen once. This clonotype was detected ten times or more. No antigen is known for it. J is TRBJ2-3 and V is TRBV6-6; tentatively, D is TRBD1 (5 bases). Sequencing used cultured CD8+ T cells from PBMCs, obtained from culture after CMV antigen stimulation. The clonotype originates from a human donor in good health (CMV status not recorded). Some clones in this sample may be carry-over from other donors' samples. CDR3 DNA sequence: TGTGCCAGCACCAGGGGCACAGATACGCAGTATTTT. This codes for CASTRGTDTQYF.